The rows below give T cell receptor beta chains drawn from one sample of a study of neurological immune-mediated disorders. Each CDR3 protein gets one entry after TCRdb re-called the 5' RACE reads with MiXCR. The sample carries more than 75,000 distinct CDR3 sequences, roughly 3.2% recorded once. Sequenced material: PBMCs. The receptors come from a woman between 45 and 60 years old with multiple sclerosis. Both conserved end residues are part of each CDR3. D genes are given only for firm matches. Size is stated for part of the rows, as once, few or many counts, or as a class when the clone is expanded.

>many|TRBV7-6|NA|TRBJ2-7
CASSRGLGGSYEQYF
TGTGCCAGCAGCCGGGGGCTAGGGGGCTCCTACGAGCAGTACTTC
>many|TRBV4-1|NA|TRBJ2-7
CASSQEGHGDYEQYF
TGCGCCAGCAGCCAAGAGGGCCACGGGGACTACGAGCAGTACTTC
>many|TRBV21-1|NA|TRBJ2-7
CASPQGTGDCEQYF
TGTGCCAGCCCCCAAGGGACAGGGGATTGCGAGCAGTACTTC
>many|TRBV29-1|NA|TRBJ1-4
CSVVDRRVGEKLFF
TGCAGCGTTGTGGACAGACGAGTGGGTGAAAAACTGTTTTTT
>many|TRBV27|TRBD1|TRBJ2-3
CASREKQGAGTLRDTQYF
TGTGCCAGCAGAGAGAAACAGGGGGCAGGCACCCTTCGGGATACGCAGTATTTT
>many|TRBV14|NA|TRBJ1-2
CASSQEIGSNYGYTF
TGTGCCAGCAGCCAAGAGATAGGATCTAACTATGGCTACACCTTC
>many|TRBV12-3/TRBV12-4|TRBD2|TRBJ2-3
CASSLMASGGLSDTQYF
TGTGCCAGCAGTTTAATGGCTAGCGGGGGGTTATCAGATACGCAGTATTTT
>many|TRBV7-2|NA|TRBJ1-5
CASSQRKGPQHF
TGTGCCAGCAGCCAACGCAAGGGGCCCCAGCATTTT
>many|TRBV12-3/TRBV12-4|NA|TRBJ2-3
CASTFQASTDTQYF
TGTGCCAGCACCTTCCAGGCGAGCACAGATACGCAGTATTTT
>many|TRBV5-1|NA|TRBJ2-5
CASSLQLQETQYF
TGCGCCAGCAGCTTGCAACTACAAGAGACCCAGTACTTC
>many|TRBV6-5|NA|TRBJ2-7
CASSYLWGYEQYF
TGTGCCAGCAGTTACCTCTGGGGCTACGAGCAGTACTTC
>many|TRBV6-2/TRBV6-3|NA|TRBJ2-7
CASSYWSLGDEQYF
TGTGCCAGCAGTTACTGGTCTCTGGGGGACGAGCAGTACTTC
>many|TRBV5-1|TRBD1|TRBJ2-5
CASSLDRGETQYF
TGCGCCAGCAGTCTAGACAGGGGTGAGACCCAGTACTTC
>few|TRBV4-3|NA|TRBJ2-7
CASSQEMAGALSYEQYF
TGCGCCAGCAGCCAAGAGATGGCGGGGGCCCTTTCCTACGAGCAGTACTTC
>many|TRBV20-1|NA|TRBJ1-6
CSASALAGDFSPLHF
TGCAGTGCTAGTGCTTTGGCAGGGGATTTCTCACCCCTCCACTTT
>many|TRBV9|TRBD1|TRBJ1-1
CASSVVPRTGGTEAFF
TGTGCCAGCAGCGTAGTACCGCGGACAGGGGGCACTGAAGCTTTCTTT
>many|TRBV3-1|NA|TRBJ2-5
CASSQNSETQYF
TGTGCCAGCAGCCAAAACTCCGAGACCCAGTACTTC
>many|TRBV10-1|NA|TRBJ1-5
CASSVLEDGTNQPQHF
TGCGCCAGCAGTGTGCTTGAGGACGGAACAAATCAGCCCCAGCATTTT
>many|TRBV6-5|TRBD2|TRBJ2-7
CASSLQWTSGATRHYEQYF
TGTGCCAGCAGCCTCCAGTGGACTAGCGGGGCCACACGTCATTACGAGCAGTACTTC
>many|TRBV7-8|NA|TRBJ1-2
CASSSPRGINNYGYTF
TGTGCCAGCAGCTCACCTCGGGGAATAAATAACTATGGCTACACCTTC
>many|TRBV20-1|NA|TRBJ1-5
CSASFRTNQPQHF
TGCAGTGCTAGCTTCCGGACTAATCAGCCCCAGCATTTT
>many|TRBV20-1|NA|TRBJ1-6
CSARGAGAHGSLHF
TGCAGTGCTAGAGGGGCAGGGGCTCATGGGTCCCTCCACTTT
>many|TRBV7-2|NA|TRBJ1-2
CASRPDRWANYGYTF
TGTGCCAGCAGACCAGACAGGTGGGCTAACTATGGCTACACCTTC
>NA|TRBV20-1|NA|TRBJ2-3
CSAIGADTQYF
TGCAGTGCTATCGGGGCAGATACGCAGTATTTT